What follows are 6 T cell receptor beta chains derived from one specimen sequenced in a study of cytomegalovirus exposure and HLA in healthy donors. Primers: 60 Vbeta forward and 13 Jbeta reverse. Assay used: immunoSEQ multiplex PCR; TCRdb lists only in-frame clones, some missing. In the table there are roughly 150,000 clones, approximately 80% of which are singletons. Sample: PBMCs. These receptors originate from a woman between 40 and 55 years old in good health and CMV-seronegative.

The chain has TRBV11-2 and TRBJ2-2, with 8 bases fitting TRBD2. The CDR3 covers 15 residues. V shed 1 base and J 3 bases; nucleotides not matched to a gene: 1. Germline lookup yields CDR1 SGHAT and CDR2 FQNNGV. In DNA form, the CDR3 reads TGTGCCAGCAGCTTAGTCGGGGGGGACACCGGGGAGCTGTTTTTT. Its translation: CASSLVGGDTGELFF.

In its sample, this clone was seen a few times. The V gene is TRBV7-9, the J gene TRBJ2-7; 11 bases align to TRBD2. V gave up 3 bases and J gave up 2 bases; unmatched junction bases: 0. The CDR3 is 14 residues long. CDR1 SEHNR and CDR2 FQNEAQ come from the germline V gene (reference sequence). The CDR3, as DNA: TGTGCCAGCAGCTTTAGCGGGGGGGCCTACGAGCAGTACTTC. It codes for CASSFSGGAYEQYF. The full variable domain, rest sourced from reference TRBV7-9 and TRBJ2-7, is DTGVSQNPRHKITKRGQNVTFRCDPISEHNRLYWYRQTLGQGPEFLTYFQNEAQLEKSRLLSDRFSAERPKGSFSTLEIQRTEQGDSAMYLCASSFSGGAYEQYFGPGTRLTVT.

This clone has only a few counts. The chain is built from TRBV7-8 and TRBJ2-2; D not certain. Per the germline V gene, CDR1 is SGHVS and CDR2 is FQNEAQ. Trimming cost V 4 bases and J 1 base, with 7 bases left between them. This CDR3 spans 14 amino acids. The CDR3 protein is CASSWAGNTGELFF. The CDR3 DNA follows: TGTGCCAGCAGCTGGGCAGGGAACACCGGGGAGCTGTTTTTT.

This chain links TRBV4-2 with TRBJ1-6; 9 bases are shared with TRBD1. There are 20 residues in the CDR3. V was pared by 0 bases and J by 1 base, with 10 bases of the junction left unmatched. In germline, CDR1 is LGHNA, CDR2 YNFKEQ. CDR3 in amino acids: CASSQEPGQGIASYNSPLHF. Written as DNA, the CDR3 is TGTGCCAGCAGCCAAGAACCTGGACAGGGGATCGCATCCTATAATTCACCCCTCCACTTT.

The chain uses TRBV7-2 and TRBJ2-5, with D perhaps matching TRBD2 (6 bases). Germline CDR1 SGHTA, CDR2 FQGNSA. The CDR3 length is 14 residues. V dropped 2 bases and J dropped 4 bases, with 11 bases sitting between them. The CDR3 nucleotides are TGTGCCAGCAGCTTATCTAGCGCCTCAGAGACCCAGTACTTC. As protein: CASSLSSASETQYF.

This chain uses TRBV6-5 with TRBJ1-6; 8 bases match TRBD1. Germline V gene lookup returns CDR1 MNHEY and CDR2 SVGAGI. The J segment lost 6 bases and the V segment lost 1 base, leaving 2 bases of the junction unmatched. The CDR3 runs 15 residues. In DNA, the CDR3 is TGTGCCAGCAGTTACTTCAGGGGGCCTAATTCACCCCTCCACTTT. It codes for CASSYFRGPNSPLHF.